This note documents a single T cell receptor (beta chain) sequence. The target antigen is unknown. This entry belongs to a study of cytomegalovirus exposure and HLA in healthy donors. CDR1 is GTSNPN and CDR2 is SVGIG in the germline V gene (reference sequence). The CDR3 totals 12 residues. The V gene lost 4 bases and the J gene lost 3 bases, with 9 bases spanning the gap. Study results and caveats: Common viral pathogens were later found to be apparently linked to several of the most significant clusters. Prediction of most subjects' HLA-A and HLA-B alleles by TCR beta sequences was reportedly accurate.

With 60 Vbeta and 13 Jbeta primers, the PCR was carried out. Clones were read by immunoSEQ multiplex PCR, and TCRdb kept only the in-frame ones, dropping some. The sample consists of 120,000 to 150,000 clones, approximately 82% of them appearing once. Input material: PBMCs. This receptor was identified in a man younger than 30 in good health and CMV-seropositive. The rearrangement links TRBV30 to TRBJ1-2, with D possibly TRBD1 on 6 matching bases. The CDR3 here is CAWNRVDYGYTF. The DNA for the CDR3 is TGTGCCTGGAACAGGGTTGACTATGGCTACACCTTC.